The 3 T cell receptor beta chains below all came from one sample that was sequenced in a study of CD8 T cells in Susac syndrome. With random hexamers, roughly 0.45 to 1 ug RNA was reverse transcribed. TCRdb passed the immunoSEQ multiplex PCR reads through MiXCR, listing each CDR3 protein once. The table lists about 300,000 distinct CDR3 sequences, roughly 81% of them singletons. The material sequenced was CD8+ T cells from PBMCs. The source is a human donor with multiple sclerosis.

This clonotype was counted a single time. The gene calls are TRBV6-5 and TRBJ2-5; D may match TRBD1 or TRBD2 (5 bases each). The germline gives CDR1 MNHEY, CDR2 SVGAGI. V was shortened by 1 base and J by 4 bases, with 13 bases between the two germline ends. This CDR3 contains 15 residues. The CDR3 DNA reads TGTGCCAGCAGTTACTTCTCTGGGGACGTAGAGACCCAGTACTTC. Protein: CASSYFSGDVETQYF.

The chain joins TRBV28 to TRBJ2-3; D is unclear. The CDR3 totals 15 residues. Germline CDR1 MDHEN, CDR2 SYDVKM. V gave up 7 bases and J gave up 0 bases, with 14 bases separating them. The CDR3 protein is CASNSDRGSTDTQYF. The CDR3 nucleotides read TGTGCCAGCAATTCGGACCGTGGAAGCACAGATACGCAGTATTTT.

The genes are TRBV27 and TRBJ1-2; D not resolved. V was clipped by 5 bases and J by 5 bases, with 18 bases between them. CDR1 and CDR2 from the germline V gene are MNHEY and SMNVEV (reference sequence). The CDR3 length is 15 residues. This chain's CDR3 is CASSSYRNPSYGYTF. The CDR3 nucleotides are TGTGCCAGCAGTAGTTACAGAAACCCTTCTTATGGCTACACCTTC.